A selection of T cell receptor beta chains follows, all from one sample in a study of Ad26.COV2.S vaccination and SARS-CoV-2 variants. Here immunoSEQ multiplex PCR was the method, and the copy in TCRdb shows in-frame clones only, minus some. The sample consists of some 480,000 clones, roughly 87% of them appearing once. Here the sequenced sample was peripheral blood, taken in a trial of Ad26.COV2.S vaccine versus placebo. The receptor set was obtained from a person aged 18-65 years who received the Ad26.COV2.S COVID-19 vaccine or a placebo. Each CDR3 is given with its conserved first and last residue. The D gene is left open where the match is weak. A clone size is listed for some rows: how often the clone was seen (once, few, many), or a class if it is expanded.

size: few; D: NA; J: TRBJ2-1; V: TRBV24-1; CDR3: CATTIKPNSYNEQFF; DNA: TGTGCCACGACTATCAAGCCTAACTCCTACAATGAGCAGTTCTTC
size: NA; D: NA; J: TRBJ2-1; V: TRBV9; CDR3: CASSVALLAPPDNEQFF; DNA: TGTGCCAGCAGCGTAGCCCTCCTAGCGCCACCTGACAATGAGCAGTTCTTC
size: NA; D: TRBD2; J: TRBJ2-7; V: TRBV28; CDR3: CASSLAGIAGFGEQYF; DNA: TGTGCCAGCAGTTTGGCTGGAATAGCGGGTTTTGGGGAGCAGTACTTC
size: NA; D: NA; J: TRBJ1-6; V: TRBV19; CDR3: CASSLQNSSPLHF; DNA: TGTGCCAGTAGTCTACAGAATTCCTCACCCCTCCACTTT
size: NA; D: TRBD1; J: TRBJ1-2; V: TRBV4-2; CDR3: CASSQPGQGFGYTF; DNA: TGTGCCAGCAGCCAACCGGGACAGGGGTTCGGCTACACCTTC
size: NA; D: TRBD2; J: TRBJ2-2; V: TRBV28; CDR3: CASKTSPGELFF; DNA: TGTGCCAGCAAGACTAGCCCCGGGGAGCTGTTTTTT
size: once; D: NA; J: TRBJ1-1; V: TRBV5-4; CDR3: CASSFTENTEAFF; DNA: TGTGCCAGCAGCTTTACAGAGAACACTGAAGCTTTCTTT
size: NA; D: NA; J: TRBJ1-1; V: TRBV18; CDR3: CASSPAGGKDTEAFF; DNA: TGTGCCAGCTCACCCGCGGGGGGGAAGGACACTGAAGCTTTCTTT
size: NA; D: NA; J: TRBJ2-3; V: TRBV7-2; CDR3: CASSLTGGGTDTQYF; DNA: TGTGCCAGCAGCTTAACCGGAGGCGGCACAGATACGCAGTATTTT
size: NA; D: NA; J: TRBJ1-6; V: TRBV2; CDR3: CASSEWDTNSPLHF; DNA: TGTGCCAGCAGTGAATGGGACACTAATTCACCCCTCCACTTT
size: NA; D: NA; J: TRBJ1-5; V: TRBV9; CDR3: CASSVEPGSQPQHF; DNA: TGTGCCAGCAGCGTAGAGCCAGGGAGTCAGCCCCAGCATTTT
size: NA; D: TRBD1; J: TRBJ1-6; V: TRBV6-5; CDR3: CASKQGASYNSPLHF; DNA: TGTGCCAGCAAACAGGGGGCGTCCTATAATTCACCCCTCCACTTT
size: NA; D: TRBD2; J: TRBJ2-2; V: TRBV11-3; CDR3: CASSWGLADTGELFF; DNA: TGTGCCAGCAGTTGGGGACTAGCGGACACCGGGGAGCTGTTTTTT
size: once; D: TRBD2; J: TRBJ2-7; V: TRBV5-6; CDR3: CASSLAGGGYEQYF; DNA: TGTGCCAGCAGCCTAGCGGGAGGGGGGTACGAGCAGTACTTC